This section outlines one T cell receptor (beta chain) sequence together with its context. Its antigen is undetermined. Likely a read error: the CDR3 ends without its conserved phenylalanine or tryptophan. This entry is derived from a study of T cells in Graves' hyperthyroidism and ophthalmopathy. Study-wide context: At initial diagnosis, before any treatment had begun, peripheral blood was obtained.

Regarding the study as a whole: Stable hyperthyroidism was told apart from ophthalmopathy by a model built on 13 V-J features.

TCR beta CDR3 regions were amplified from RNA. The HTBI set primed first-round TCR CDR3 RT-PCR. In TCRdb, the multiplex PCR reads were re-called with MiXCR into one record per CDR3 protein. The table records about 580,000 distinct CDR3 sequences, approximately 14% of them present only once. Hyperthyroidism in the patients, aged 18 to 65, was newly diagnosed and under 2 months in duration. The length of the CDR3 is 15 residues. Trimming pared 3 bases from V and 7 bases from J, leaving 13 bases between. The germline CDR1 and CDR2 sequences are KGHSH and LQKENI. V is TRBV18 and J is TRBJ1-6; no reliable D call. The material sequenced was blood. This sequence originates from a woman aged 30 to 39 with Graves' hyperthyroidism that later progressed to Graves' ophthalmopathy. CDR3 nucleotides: TGTGCCAGCTCACCTTTGGATAGGAGCAATTCACCCCTCCACCTT. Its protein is CASSPLDRSNSPLHL.